Presented here are 23 T cell receptor beta chains from one specimen sequenced in a study of control samples from healthy donors and cancer patients. Sequencing used immunoSEQ multiplex PCR; TCRdb keeps in-frame clones, though not all of them. The sample lists 90,000 to 95,000 clones; around four fifths were seen once. The sequenced sample consisted of blood. The receptors derive from a man aged 25 to 45 in good health.

CDR3 sequence (DNA): TGTGCCAGCAGTTTATCCGGGACTCGATCAACCACCGGGGAGCTGTTTTTT. Residues: CASSLSGTRSTTGELFF. V and J are TRBV27 and TRBJ2-2; TRBD2 is a possible D gene (6 bases). The CDR3 length is 17 residues. V lost 0 bases and J 4 bases, leaving 15 bases between the germline ends. Germline V lookup: CDR1 MNHEY, CDR2 SMNVEV (reference sequence).

This sequence joins TRBV6-5 and TRBJ1-2; D unclear. Between the trimmed V and J ends, which lost 0 bases and 7 bases, there was a span of 12 bases. Germline assignment: CDR1 MNHEY and CDR2 SVGAGI. CDR3 length equals 14 residues. The CDR3, as DNA: TGTGCCAGCAGTTACTCGAGAGGGTTGGCTGGCTACACCTTC. It is translated as CASSYSRGLAGYTF.

The chain joins TRBV29-1 to TRBJ1-2; the D gene is possibly TRBD1 (5 bases). The length of the CDR3 is 12 residues. V dropped 7 bases and J dropped 7 bases, with 16 bases sitting between them. Germline loops: CDR1 SQVTM, CDR2 ANQGSEA. In DNA, the CDR3 is TGCAGCGCCTTACGGGGGAGAACTGGCTACACCTTC. It yields the protein CSALRGRTGYTF.

V gene TRBV6-1 combines with J gene TRBJ1-2, with D possibly TRBD1 on 5 matching bases. CDR1 is MNHNS and CDR2 is SASEGT in the germline V gene. V lost 3 bases, J lost 4 bases, and 15 bases lay in between. The CDR3 is 15 residues long. CDR3 in amino acids: CASSDNRFRGYGYTF. The CDR3 DNA reads TGTGCCAGCAGTGACAACAGGTTTCGGGGCTATGGCTACACCTTC.

This chain connects TRBV18 to TRBJ1-2; D possibly corresponds to TRBD1 (6 bases). V was shortened by 3 bases and J by 4 bases, with 6 bases between the two germline ends. The length of the CDR3 is 12 residues. CDR1 and CDR2 from the germline V gene are KGHSH and LQKENI. The CDR3 region is CASSPDSYGYTF. The CDR3, as DNA: TGTGCCAGCTCACCGGACAGCTATGGCTACACCTTC.

The rearrangement uses TRBV11-2 and TRBJ2-3, with 8 bases aligning to TRBD2. Germline trimming cut 5 bases from V and 1 base from J; bases unmatched to any gene: 8. Per the germline V gene, CDR1 is SGHAT and CDR2 is FQNNGV. This CDR3 has 16 amino acids. Here the CDR3 reads CASSVAGSLGTDTQYF. CDR3 DNA sequence: TGTGCCAGCAGCGTAGCGGGGAGCCTTGGCACAGATACGCAGTATTTT.

V usage is TRBV29-1 and J usage is TRBJ1-1, with D perhaps matching TRBD1 (5 bases). V was pared by 7 bases and J by 1 base, with 16 bases between. CDR1 and CDR2 from the germline V gene are SQVTM and ANQGSEA. The CDR3 is 14 amino acids. The CDR3 DNA reads as TGCAGCGGAGGCCGGTTTAGGGGGAACACTGAAGCTTTCTTT. The encoded protein is CSGGRFRGNTEAFF. Drawing the rest from reference TRBV29-1 and TRBJ1-1, the complete variable domain is SAVISQKPSRDICQRGTSLTIQCQVDSQVTMMFWYRQQPGQSLTLIATANQGSEATYESGFVIDKFPISRPNLTFSTLTVSNMSPEDSSIYLCSGGRFRGNTEAFFGQGTRLTVV.

The chain couples TRBV12-1 to TRBJ2-3; the D call TRBD2 from the table was never checked on the DNA. TRBV12-1 is an annotated pseudogene. CDR3 length: 13 amino acids. The CDR3 DNA sequence: TGTGCCAGCATGCGGACTAGCCCAGATACGCAGTATTTT. Amino acids: CASMRTSPDTQYF.

This clone showed up just a few times. The rearrangement links TRBV28 to TRBJ2-3; D is tentatively TRBD1 or TRBD2 (6 bases each). The germline V and J ends were trimmed by 6 bases and 2 bases, with 12 bases remaining between them. The CDR3 contains 14 residues. CDR1 and CDR2 from the germline V gene are MDHEN and SYDVKM. The CDR3 sequence: CASSRGGSTDTQYF. The DNA for the CDR3 is TGTGCCAGCAGCCGAGGGGGGTCCACAGATACGCAGTATTTT.

This rearrangement joins TRBV3-1 (or the pseudogene TRBV3-2) to TRBJ2-3; D might be TRBD1 or TRBD2, each matching 6 bases. Germline V gives CDR1 LGHDT, CDR2 YNNKEL (reference sequence). The CDR3 loop spans 14 amino acids. Deletions cut 4 bases from V and 1 base from J, with 9 bases between. CDR3 amino acids: CASSPGARTDTQYF. The CDR3, as DNA: TGTGCCAGCAGCCCGGGGGCCCGCACAGATACGCAGTATTTT.

V is TRBV15 and J is TRBJ2-7, with TRBD2 identical over 12 bases. The CDR3 loop spans 18 amino acids. Trimming took 1 base from V and 4 from J; bases not matched to a gene: 11. Germline V gene lookup returns CDR1 LNHNV and CDR2 YYDKDF (reference sequence). CDR3 nucleotides: TGTGCCACCAGCAGAGCGCCCCCCACTAGCGGGGGGAGATACGAGCAGTACTTC. Translation: CATSRAPPTSGGRYEQYF.

The V and J genes are TRBV12-3 or TRBV12-4 and TRBJ2-1; D not resolved. V was shortened by 1 base and J by 8 bases, with 6 bases between the two germline ends. The CDR3 loop spans 12 amino acids. The CDR3 sequence: CASSLGLDEQFF. CDR3 nucleotides: TGTGCCAGCAGTTTAGGTTTGGATGAGCAGTTCTTC.

This rearrangement joins TRBV2 to TRBJ1-5; D not resolved. The V gene lost 3 bases and the J gene lost 3 bases, with 9 bases spanning the gap. CDR3 length: 14 residues. Germline loops: CDR1 SNHLY, CDR2 FYNNEI. Written as DNA, the CDR3 is TGTGCCAGCAGTGATAAAGGGTTCAATCAGCCCCAGCATTTT. Translated: CASSDKGFNQPQHF.

The J gene is TRBJ2-2, the V gene TRBV3-1 (or the pseudogene TRBV3-2), with D unresolved. CDR3 length: 14 residues. The V and J ends lost 3 bases and 9 bases respectively, with 14 bases between them. From germline, CDR1 is LGHDT and CDR2 YNNKEL (reference sequence). The CDR3 sequence: CASSHKGDDWELFF. CDR3 coding DNA: TGTGCCAGCAGCCATAAGGGTGACGACTGGGAGCTGTTTTTT.

The chain's CDR3 is CASGFKGSEQYF. In DNA form, the CDR3 reads TGTGCTAGTGGTTTTAAGGGAAGCGAGCAGTACTTC. This chain links TRBV12-5 with TRBJ2-7, with no clear D. The CDR3 covers 12 residues. Germline V gives CDR1 LGHNT, CDR2 FRNRAP. V was clipped by 3 bases and J by 6 bases, with 9 bases between them.

The sample holds a few counts of this clone. This sequence joins TRBV12-5 and TRBJ1-2; no clear D. This CDR3 region has 14 residues. Looked up from germline, CDR1 is LGHNT and CDR2 is FRNRAP. V was shortened by 3 bases and J by 4 bases, with 12 bases between the two germline ends. The chain's CDR3 is CASGFSHPPYGYTF. The CDR3 coding sequence is TGTGCTAGTGGTTTTTCCCACCCGCCCTATGGCTACACCTTC.

This clone showed up just once. The gene calls are TRBV19 and TRBJ1-1; weak D call: TRBD1 (5 bases). Trimming removed 0 bases from V and 5 bases from J, with 16 bases in between. The germline CDR1 and CDR2 sequences are LNHDA and SQIVND (reference sequence). This CDR3 comprises 16 residues. This chain's CDR3 is CASSIDAGTPGTEAFF. CDR3 nucleotides: TGTGCCAGTAGTATAGATGCCGGGACTCCGGGTACTGAAGCTTTCTTT.

This sequence joins TRBV29-1 and TRBJ1-4, with TRBD1 matching over 7 bases. Germline trimming cut 7 bases from V and 3 bases from J; bases unmatched to any gene: 2. Germline V gene sequence: CDR1 SQVTM, CDR2 ANQGSEA. The CDR3 sequence is 12 residues long. The CDR3 is CSGQGANEKLFF. In DNA form, the CDR3 reads TGCAGCGGCCAGGGGGCTAATGAAAAACTGTTTTTT.

V usage is TRBV12-5 and J usage is TRBJ2-6; D unclear. The CDR3 is 16 residues long. Looked up from germline, CDR1 is LGHNT and CDR2 is FRNRAP. The V end lost 6 bases, the J end lost 0 bases, and 12 bases lay between the germline ends. The CDR3 DNA sequence: TGTGCTAGTGGCCGTACTGAGCTCTCTGGGGCCAACGTCCTGACTTTC. It specifies CASGRTELSGANVLTF.

The chain links TRBV21-1 to TRBJ2-7; the table gives TRBD1 as D, unverified against the DNA. TRBV21-1 corresponds to a pseudogene. This CDR3 has 19 amino acids. The CDR3 here is CASSKAWDRGPWRDYEQYF. The CDR3 bases are TGTGCCAGCAGCAAAGCTTGGGACAGGGGGCCGTGGAGAGATTACGAGCAGTACTTC.

The chain has TRBV2 and TRBJ2-2; 9 bases agree with TRBD2. Germline values: CDR1 SNHLY, CDR2 FYNNEI. The V segment lost 9 bases and the J segment 4 bases; nucleotides outside the gene matches: 9. The CDR3 length is 15 residues. CDR3: CARTAGGQGTGELFF. The DNA for the CDR3 is TGTGCCAGAACCGCGGGGGGGCAAGGCACCGGGGAGCTGTTTTTT.

The J gene is TRBJ1-1, the V gene TRBV15; D perhaps matches TRBD1 (5 bases). This CDR3 spans 15 amino acids. V lost 5 bases and J lost 4, with 17 bases in between. CDR1 and CDR2 from the germline V gene are LNHNV and YYDKDF (reference sequence). The CDR3 sequence is CATSPRSGGGTEAFF. The CDR3 coding sequence is TGTGCCACCAGCCCGAGATCGGGGGGGGGCACTGAAGCTTTCTTT.

The chain combines TRBV28 with TRBJ1-1; no reliable D call. This CDR3 is 14 amino acids long. The germline gives CDR1 MDHEN, CDR2 SYDVKM. Trimming shortened V by 2 bases and J by 1 base, and 8 bases separated the two germline ends. The CDR3 sequence: CASSLGDPNTEAFF. Here the CDR3 DNA reads TGTGCCAGCAGTTTAGGAGACCCGAACACTGAAGCTTTCTTT.